The 11 T cell receptor beta chains listed next were all sequenced from one sample in a study of cytomegalovirus exposure and HLA in healthy donors. PCR used 60 Vbeta primers and 13 Jbeta primers. Some clones are missing from TCRdb's copy, which holds only in-frame ones; the method was immunoSEQ multiplex PCR. The profile shows 150,000 to 200,000 clones, around four fifths of them singletons. The source material was PBMCs. The receptors shown here come from a woman in her twenties or thirties in good health and CMV-seronegative.

This chain connects TRBV6-6 to TRBJ2-1; 10 bases fit TRBD2. J was trimmed by 3 bases and V by 5 bases; bases with no gene match: 4. CDR3 length: 15 residues. In germline, CDR1 is MNHNY, CDR2 SVGAGI (reference sequence). CDR3 bases: TGTGCCAGCAGTGCCGTAGCGGGGGGCTACAATGAGCAGTTCTTC. Translated: CASSAVAGGYNEQFF.

This chain connects TRBV6-1 to TRBJ2-3; D possibly corresponds to TRBD2 (6 bases). The CDR3 spans 15 residues. The V gene lost 5 bases and the J gene lost 3 bases, with 15 bases spanning the gap. Looked up from germline, CDR1 is MNHNS and CDR2 is SASEGT. The CDR3 bases are TGTGCCAGCAGTCAAACCGGGAGATTGACAGATACGCAGTATTTT. Translated, it gives CASSQTGRLTDTQYF.

The chain carries TRBV7-6 and TRBJ2-1, with TRBD2 matching 14 bases. The CDR3 length is 15 residues. With 2 bases clipped from V and 8 bases from J, the junction kept 2 bases outside the gene matches. Germline V CDR1 and CDR2: SGHVS, FNYEAQ. The CDR3: CASSLRLAGGDEQFF. CDR3 coding DNA: TGTGCCAGCAGCTTAAGACTAGCGGGGGGGGATGAGCAGTTCTTC.

This chain connects TRBV2 to TRBJ1-2; D is uncertain. The CDR3 loop spans 13 amino acids. V lost 7 bases and J 11 bases, leaving 20 bases between the germline ends. Germline V lookup: CDR1 SNHLY, CDR2 FYNNEI. Written as DNA, the CDR3 is TGTGCCAGCATCCATACCTTAACTATGAGTTACACCTTC. Protein product: CASIHTLTMSYTF.

V gene TRBV19 combines with J gene TRBJ1-4, with D unclear. From germline, CDR1 is LNHDA and CDR2 SQIVND (reference sequence). V shed 5 bases and J shed 6 bases, with 16 bases lying between them. The CDR3 is 15 amino acids. This CDR3 is CASSPQARRHEKLFF. The CDR3, as DNA: TGTGCCAGTAGTCCCCAGGCCCGACGGCATGAAAAACTGTTTTTT.

Within the sample, this clone is medium-sized. This sequence joins TRBV4-1 and TRBJ1-5; 10 nucleotides line up with TRBD1. The V and J ends lost 2 bases and 3 bases, in that order; junction bases with no gene match: 7. CDR3 length: 17 amino acids. Looked up from germline, CDR1 is MGHRA and CDR2 is YSYEKL. This CDR3 reads CASSQRSGTGANQPQHF. In DNA, the CDR3 is TGCGCCAGCAGCCAACGATCCGGGACAGGGGCCAATCAGCCCCAGCATTTT.

The count of this clone is one. The chain is built from TRBV7-8 and TRBJ2-2, with a weak D call TRBD1 (5 bases). Germline-derived CDR1 and CDR2 are SGHVS and FQNEAQ. The CDR3 contains 17 residues. V was trimmed by 5 bases and J by 1 base, leaving 17 bases between them. The CDR3 is CASSELTGPLNTGELFF. The CDR3, as DNA: TGTGCCAGCAGCGAATTAACAGGTCCCTTGAACACCGGGGAGCTGTTTTTT.

The chain links TRBV30 to TRBJ1-1; D is ambiguous. V dropped 0 bases and J dropped 8 bases, with 13 bases sitting between them. CDR1 and CDR2 (germline): GTSNPN, SVGIG (reference sequence). The CDR3 length is 13 residues. The CDR3 sequence: CAWSVLAGGEAFF. The CDR3 region has the DNA TGTGCCTGGAGTGTACTGGCAGGCGGGGAAGCTTTCTTT.

Many counts were recorded for this clone. The J gene is TRBJ1-1, the V gene TRBV7-6; D is perhaps TRBD1 (6 bases). In germline, CDR1 is SGHVS, CDR2 FNYEAQ. CDR3 length equals 16 residues. The V gene lost 3 bases and the J gene lost 4 bases, with 18 bases spanning the gap. CDR3 region: CASSLGAGGGVTEAFF. In DNA, the CDR3 is TGTGCCAGCAGCTTGGGGGCTGGCGGGGGGGTCACTGAAGCTTTCTTT.

CDR3 nucleotides: TGTGCCAGCAGATATGGCGGGGGGGGACCTCTCAACGAGCAGTACTTC. Its protein product is CASRYGGGGPLNEQYF. V is TRBV11-2 and J is TRBJ2-7; 9 nucleotides line up with TRBD2. The trim removed 6 bases at V and 5 bases at J, leaving 14 bases unmatched. The CDR3 runs to 16 residues. The germline V gene has CDR1 SGHAT and CDR2 FQNNGV.

V and J are TRBV5-1 and TRBJ2-7, with 7 bases that match TRBD1. Germline loops: CDR1 SGHRS, CDR2 YFSETQ. Trimming cost V 4 bases and J 4 bases; bases outside gene matches: 17. This CDR3 region has 17 residues. The DNA of the CDR3 is TGCGCCAGCAGCCCTGGTGCGCGCGGACAGGAAGGATACGAGCAGTACTTC. This sequence encodes CASSPGARGQEGYEQYF.